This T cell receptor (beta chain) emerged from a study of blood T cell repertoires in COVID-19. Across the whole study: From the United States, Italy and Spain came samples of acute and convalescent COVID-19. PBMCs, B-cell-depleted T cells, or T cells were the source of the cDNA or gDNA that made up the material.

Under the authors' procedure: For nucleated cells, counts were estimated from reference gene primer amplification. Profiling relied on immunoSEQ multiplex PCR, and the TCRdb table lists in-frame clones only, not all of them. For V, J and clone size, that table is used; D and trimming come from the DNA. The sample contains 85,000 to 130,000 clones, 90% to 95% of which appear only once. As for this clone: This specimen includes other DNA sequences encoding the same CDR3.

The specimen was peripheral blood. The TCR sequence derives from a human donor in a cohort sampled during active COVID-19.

The CDR3 sequence is CAWILGQGNGYTF. The CDR3 nucleotides are TGTGCCTGGATCTTAGGACAGGGAAATGGCTACACCTTC. This rearrangement joins TRBV30 to TRBJ1-2, with 8 bases fitting TRBD1. From germline, CDR1 is GTSNPN and CDR2 SVGIG (reference sequence). The CDR3 runs to 13 residues. Losses at the gene ends were 4 bases for V and 6 bases for J; bases not matched to a gene: 7.